This T cell receptor beta chain derives from a study of shared clonotypes between healthy human individuals. On sorted subsets, replicate PCRs used approximately 190 ng DNA, or tens of thousands of T cell genomes. As processed by the authors: Filtering was not the same, since immunoSEQ gave junction-only sequences without quality scores. TCRdb's table, derived via immunoSEQ multiplex PCR, lists solely in-frame clones and lacks some. V and J calls and clone size come straight from that table; D and trimming were deduced from the DNA. The sample records about 2.1 million clones, 93% being singletons. V was cut by 1 base and J by 4 bases, with 10 bases left in between. Looked up from germline, CDR1 is MNHEY and CDR2 is SVGAGI. This CDR3 comprises 15 residues. CD8 cells regarded as naive lacked CD45RO, were positively chosen for CCR7, and omitted terminally differentiated effector memory CD45RA+ cells. Within Nashville, Tennessee resided all donors, each a Caucasian adult.

The source of this sequence is a young man in good health. Some clones in this sample may be carry-over from other donors' samples. Specimen: naive CD8+ T cells from PBMCs. V gene TRBV6-5 combines with J gene TRBJ2-2; D is possibly TRBD1 (6 bases). The CDR3 reads CASSYYQGTTGELFF. The CDR3 DNA follows: TGTGCCAGCAGTTACTATCAGGGGACCACCGGGGAGCTGTTTTTT.